Listed below are T cell receptor beta chains from one sample, sequenced in a study of radiotherapy plus CTLA-4 blockade in lung cancer. The method was immunoSEQ multiplex PCR; TCRdb's version includes in-frame clones alone and lacks a portion of them. This table holds some 73,000 clones, over 70% found once. The specimen comprised peripheral blood, sampled from a patient treated with radiotherapy plus ipilimumab. Every receptor here comes from a human donor with non-small cell lung cancer whose response to radiotherapy plus ipilimumab could not be evaluated. Some clones in this sample may be carry-over from other donors' samples. CDR3s leave out the opening cysteine and the closing phenylalanine or tryptophan. Size tells how often a clone was seen (once, few, many) or the class of an expanded clone, and some rows leave it out.

size,J,V,CDR3
-,TRBJ2-5,TRBV7-2,ASSAGQGWETQY
once,TRBJ2-5,TRBV5-1,ASSLGVEETQY
-,TRBJ2-3,TRBV2,ASSLAVDTQY
few,TRBJ1-1,TRBV10-3,AIGPDTEAF
-,TRBJ1-1,TRBV19,ASSIFRDREKAF
-,TRBJ2-7,TRBV5-6,ASSLPGRTSYEQY
-,TRBJ1-2,TRBV7-9,ASSLGTEDGYT
-,TRBJ2-3,TRBV5-1,ASTAGVTDTQY
-,TRBJ2-5,TRBV7-7,ASSLPGLETQY
few,TRBJ1-2,TRBV5-5,ASSWERGYGYT
-,TRBJ2-5,TRBV6-1,ASSEFGGQTQY
-,TRBJ1-1,TRBV18,ASSPARGGTEAF
-,TRBJ1-2,TRBV6-5,ASSADRGEYGYT
once,TRBJ1-2,TRBV7-2,ASSSVGANYGYT
-,TRBJ1-2,TRBV7-8,ASSTDRANYGYT
-,TRBJ2-3,TRBV6-1,ASSESGTSVPDTQY
-,TRBJ2-7,TRBV9,ASSLGQGAYEQY
-,TRBJ1-2,TRBV15,ATSRDPGGYGYT
few,TRBJ2-7,TRBV7-2,ASSLGASENYEQY
-,TRBJ1-1,TRBV13,ASSTGTEMDTEAF
-,TRBJ1-6,TRBV28,ASSPAQGYGSPLH
-,TRBJ2-7,TRBV18,ASSTGLAGGSYEQY
-,TRBJ2-2,TRBV5-5,ASSLGENTGELF
once,TRBJ2-3,TRBV15,ATSRGRTSGSSTDTQY
-,TRBJ1-1,TRBV28,ASSLPQGAWTEAF
-,TRBJ2-2,TRBV9,ASTKDGQGAGTGELF
-,TRBJ2-2,TRBV9,ASSPSGSGAVGELF
few,TRBJ1-4,TRBV28,ASRDRLATNEKLF
-,TRBJ2-2,TRBV5-1,ASSFRQGSTGELF
-,TRBJ2-7,TRBV4-2,ASSQVDFRLSYEQY
-,TRBJ2-1,TRBV4-1,ASSPLTGTYNEQF
-,TRBJ1-4,TRBV5-8,ASSLGAGGTTNEKLF
-,TRBJ1-2,TRBV6-5,ASSALGQGDGYT
-,TRBJ1-6,TRBV28,ASSFGGSPLH
-,TRBJ1-2,TRBV4-1,ASSQGASLYGYT
-,TRBJ1-6,TRBV5-1,ASSSTTESPLH
-,TRBJ2-7,TRBV2,ASRLAGSSYEQY
-,TRBJ2-2,TRBV19,ASGDTNTGELF
-,TRBJ1-2,TRBV5-1,ASSQTGGFDYT
-,TRBJ2-1,TRBV11-1,ASSPAGDRGYNEQF
-,TRBJ2-7,TRBV28,ASSFGRGVSYEQY
-,TRBJ2-3,TRBV28,ASPPGLAGGPRLGTQY
-,TRBJ2-7,TRBV4-1,ASTPGQGFSYEQY
-,TRBJ1-6,TRBV5-1,ASSLGEKDSPLH
-,TRBJ2-7,TRBV28,ASSRLASSYEQY
-,TRBJ1-5,TRBV6-5,ASRLTGVSNQPQH
-,TRBJ1-1,TRBV6-1,ASSADRGDTEAF
-,TRBJ1-2,TRBV19,ASSRTDRANYGYT
-,TRBJ1-3,TRBV9,ASSGPTASSGNTIY
-,TRBJ2-6,TRBV2,ASSRRFSGANVLT
-,-,TRBV6-5,ASSHNRDTYEQY
-,TRBJ2-7,TRBV19,ASSQTSGGEQY
-,TRBJ2-3,TRBV5-5,ASSLGAIIADTQY
-,TRBJ2-1,TRBV7-3,ASSPGTGPENEQF
once,TRBJ2-1,TRBV29-1,SVEDSSYNEQF
-,TRBJ2-5,TRBV28,ASSFSVQETQY
-,TRBJ2-5,TRBV6-5,ASSSGLGYQETQY
once,TRBJ1-2,TRBV5-1,ASSLATVNYGYT